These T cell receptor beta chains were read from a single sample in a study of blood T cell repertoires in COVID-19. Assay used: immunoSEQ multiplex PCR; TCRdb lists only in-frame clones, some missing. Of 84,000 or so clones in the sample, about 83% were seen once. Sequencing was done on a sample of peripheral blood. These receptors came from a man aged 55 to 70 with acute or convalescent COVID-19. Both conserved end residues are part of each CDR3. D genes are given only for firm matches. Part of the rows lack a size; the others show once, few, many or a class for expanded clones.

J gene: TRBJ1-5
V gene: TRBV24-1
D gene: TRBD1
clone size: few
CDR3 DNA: TGTGCCACCAGTGATACGCGGACAGGGGGCTTGAATCAGCCCCAGCATTTT
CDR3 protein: CATSDTRTGGLNQPQHF

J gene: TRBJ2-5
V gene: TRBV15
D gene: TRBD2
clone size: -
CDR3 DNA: TGTGCCTCGGGACTAGCAGGGGAGACCCAGTACTTC
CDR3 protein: CASGLAGETQYF

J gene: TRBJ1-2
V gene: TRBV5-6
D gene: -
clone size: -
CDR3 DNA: TGTGCCAGCAGCCGGAGCGGGGATGGCTACACCTTC
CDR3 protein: CASSRSGDGYTF

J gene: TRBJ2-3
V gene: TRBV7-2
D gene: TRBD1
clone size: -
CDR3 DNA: TGTGCCAGCAGCCCGACAGGGAGCGCAGATACGCAGTATTTT
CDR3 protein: CASSPTGSADTQYF

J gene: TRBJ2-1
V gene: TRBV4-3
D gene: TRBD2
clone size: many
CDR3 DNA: TGCGCCAGCAGCCAAGCAGCGGGGGGGCTTAGAAATGAGCAGTTCTTC
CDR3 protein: CASSQAAGGLRNEQFF

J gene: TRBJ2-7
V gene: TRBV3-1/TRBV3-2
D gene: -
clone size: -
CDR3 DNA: TGTGCCAGCAGCCAAGGGGACAATTTCGAGCAGTACTTC
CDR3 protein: CASSQGDNFEQYF

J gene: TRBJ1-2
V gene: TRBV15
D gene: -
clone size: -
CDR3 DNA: TGTGCCACCAGCAGAGACAAGGGGAACTATGGCTACACCTTC
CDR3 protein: CATSRDKGNYGYTF

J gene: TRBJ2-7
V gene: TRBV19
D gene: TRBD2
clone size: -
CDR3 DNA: TGTGCCAGTAGTATAGGACAGCGGGGCGAGCAGTACTTC
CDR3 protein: CASSIGQRGEQYF

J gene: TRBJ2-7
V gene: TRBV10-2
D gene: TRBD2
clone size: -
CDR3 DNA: TGCGCCAGCAGTCAGGGGACTAGCGGGTTATCATACGAGCAGTACTTC
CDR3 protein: CASSQGTSGLSYEQYF

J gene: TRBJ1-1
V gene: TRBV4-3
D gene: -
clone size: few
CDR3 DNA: TGCGCCAGCAGCCAAGCTCGGGTGAACACTGAAGCTTTCTTT
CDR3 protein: CASSQARVNTEAFF

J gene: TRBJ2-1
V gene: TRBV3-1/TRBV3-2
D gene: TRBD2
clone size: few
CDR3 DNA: TGTGCCAGCAGCCAAGACCAGCGGGGAGACAATGAGCAGTTCTTC
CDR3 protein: CASSQDQRGDNEQFF

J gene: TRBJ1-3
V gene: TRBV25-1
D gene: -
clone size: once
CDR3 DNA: TGTGCCAGCAGTGAACCGGGGTCCTCTGGAAACACCATATATTTT
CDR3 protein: CASSEPGSSGNTIYF

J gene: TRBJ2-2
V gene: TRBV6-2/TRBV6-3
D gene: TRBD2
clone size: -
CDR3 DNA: TGTGCCAGCAGTAGACGGCGGGGGGCGAGGGCCGGGGAGCTGTTTTTT
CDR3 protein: CASSRRRGARAGELFF

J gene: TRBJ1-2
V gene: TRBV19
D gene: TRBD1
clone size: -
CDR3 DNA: TGTGCCAGTAGTCCCCCCGGGACAGGAACTAACTATGGCTACACCTTC
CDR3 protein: CASSPPGTGTNYGYTF

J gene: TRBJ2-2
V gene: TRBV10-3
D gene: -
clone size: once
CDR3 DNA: TGTGCCATCAGTGAAGGAACAGGGATTACCGGGGAGCTGTTTTTT
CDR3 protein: CAISEGTGITGELFF

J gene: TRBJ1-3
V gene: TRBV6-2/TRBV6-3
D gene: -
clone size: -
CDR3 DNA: TGTGCCAGCAGTTACCCGACAGGAAACACCATATATTTT
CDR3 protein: CASSYPTGNTIYF

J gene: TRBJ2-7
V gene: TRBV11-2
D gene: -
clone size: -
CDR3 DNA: TGTGCCAGCAGCTTCCTCTATAGGGGCTCCTACGAGCAGTACTTC
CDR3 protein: CASSFLYRGSYEQYF

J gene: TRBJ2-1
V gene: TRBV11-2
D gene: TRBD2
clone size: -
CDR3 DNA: TGTGCCAGCAGCCACCCCAGGGCGGGGGGGGCCCGTATGAATGAGCAGTTCTTC
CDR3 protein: CASSHPRAGGARMNEQFF

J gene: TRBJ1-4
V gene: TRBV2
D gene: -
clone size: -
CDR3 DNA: TGTGCCAGCAGCAACTACAGGGAGAACGAAAAACTGTTTTTT
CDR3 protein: CASSNYRENEKLFF

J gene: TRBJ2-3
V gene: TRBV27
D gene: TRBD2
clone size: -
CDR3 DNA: TGTGCCAGCAGTTTAGCGGGGGGGATAGATACGCAGTATTTT
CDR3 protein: CASSLAGGIDTQYF

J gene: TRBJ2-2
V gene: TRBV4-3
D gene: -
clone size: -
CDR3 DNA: TGCGCCAGCAGCCAAGGCCCACCAACGGTCACCGGGGAGCTGTTTTTT
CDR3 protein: CASSQGPPTVTGELFF

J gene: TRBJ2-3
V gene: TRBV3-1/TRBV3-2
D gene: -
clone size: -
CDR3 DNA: TGTGCCAGCAGCCGCCAAACCGTCGGGGGAGATACGCAGTATTTT
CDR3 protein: CASSRQTVGGDTQYF

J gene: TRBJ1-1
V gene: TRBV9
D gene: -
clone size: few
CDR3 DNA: TGTGCCAGCAGCGCGGCCGGGACAACCAACACTGAAGCTTTCTTT
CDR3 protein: CASSAAGTTNTEAFF

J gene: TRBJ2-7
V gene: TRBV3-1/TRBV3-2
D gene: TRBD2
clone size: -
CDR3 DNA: TGTGCCAGCAGCCCGACTCTGGGGGGGTACGAGCAGTACTTC
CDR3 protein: CASSPTLGGYEQYF

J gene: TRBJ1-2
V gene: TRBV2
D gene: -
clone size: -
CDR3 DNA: TGTGCCAGCAGTGTACAGGGAGACTATGGCTACACCTTC
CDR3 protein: CASSVQGDYGYTF

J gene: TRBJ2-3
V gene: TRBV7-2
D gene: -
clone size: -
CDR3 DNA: TGTGCCAGCAGTCCAGACCCTAACAGGGCAAGAACAGATACGCAGTATTTT
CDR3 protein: CASSPDPNRARTDTQYF

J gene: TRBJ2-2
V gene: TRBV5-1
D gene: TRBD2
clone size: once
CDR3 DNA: TGCGCCAGCCAAAGCGGGGACAACACCGGGGAGCTGTTTTTT
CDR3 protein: CASQSGDNTGELFF

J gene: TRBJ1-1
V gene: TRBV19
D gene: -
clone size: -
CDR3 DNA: TGTGCCAGTAGTCTCGATTGGGGGCGAGGTGAAGCTTTCTTT
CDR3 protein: CASSLDWGRGEAFF

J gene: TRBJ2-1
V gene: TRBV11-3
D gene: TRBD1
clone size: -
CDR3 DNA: TGTGCCAGCAGCAGGTTCCAGGGACAGGAAGGTCCCAATGAGCAGTTCTTC
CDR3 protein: CASSRFQGQEGPNEQFF